One and the same sample provided the 29 T cell receptor beta chains below, sequenced in a study of blood T cells in healthy people across ages. For the second PCR, which ran for about 7 to 11 cycles, a sample-barcoded 5' primer and a J-beta primer mix were used. MiXCR, run by TCRdb on the 5' RACE reads, gives a single entry per CDR3 protein. The sample gives 1.5 million to 2 million distinct CDR3 sequences, roughly 27% of which show up once; 7.7% is in the top ten. Sequenced: blood. The receptor set was obtained from a woman between 25 and 40 years old in good health.

On this clonotype: This may be a read error: a much more frequent sequence differs by one nucleotide. The CDR3 coding sequence is TGCGCCAGCGGCCAAGATGCAGTGGGGGGCCTCTACGAGCAGTACTTC. It is translated as CASGQDAVGGLYEQYF. J is TRBJ2-7 and V is TRBV4-3, with D perhaps being TRBD1 or TRBD2 (6 bases each). Germline V CDR1 and CDR2: LGHNA, YSLEER. The CDR3 is 16 amino acids.

The V call is TRBV20-1, the J call TRBJ1-4; D gene ambiguous. Germline values: CDR1 DFQATT, CDR2 SNEGSKA (reference sequence). The germline V and J ends were trimmed by 1 base and 4 bases, with 19 bases remaining between them. This CDR3 has 17 residues. The CDR3, as DNA: TGCAGTGCTAGAGCTCTCCCCGGCCAGATTTTTAATGAAAAACTGTTTTTT. It encodes CSARALPGQIFNEKLFF.

Turning to this clonotype: This may arise from a read error, as a much more abundant clone is one base away. The chain joins TRBV10-2 to TRBJ2-4; 11 bases align to TRBD2. The CDR3 has 17 amino acids. In germline, CDR1 is WSHSY, CDR2 SAAADI. The CDR3 loop is CANSHHDLAGGKNIQYF. DNA of the CDR3: TGCGCCAACAGTCATCACGATCTAGCGGGGGGAAAAAACATTCAGTACTTC.

Only a few counts were recorded for this clonotype. This chain joins TRBV7-9 and TRBJ2-5; TRBD1 agrees at 9 bases. The trim removed 5 bases at V and 3 bases at J, leaving 7 bases unmatched. The CDR3 spans 15 residues. Germline V gene lookup returns CDR1 SEHNR and CDR2 FQNEAQ (reference sequence). The CDR3, as DNA: TGTGCCAGCAGCGCCCCGGGACAGGGCGAAGAGACCCAGTACTTC. Amino acids: CASSAPGQGEETQYF.

The chain joins TRBV12-3 or TRBV12-4 to TRBJ2-5; D is unresolved. The V and J ends lost 4 bases and 7 bases respectively, with 7 bases between them. This CDR3 is 11 amino acids long. The CDR3 sequence is CASSSGWTQYF. The CDR3 DNA reads TGTGCCAGCAGTTCCGGTTGGACCCAGTACTTC.

There are many counts of this clonotype. This chain links TRBV27 with TRBJ2-7; 9 bases align to TRBD1. CDR1 and CDR2 (germline): MNHEY, SMNVEV (reference sequence). V shed 8 bases and J 2 bases; nucleotides not matched to a gene: 1. The length of the CDR3 is 12 residues. In DNA form, the CDR3 reads TGTGCCAGCGGACAGGGGACCTACGAGCAGTACTTC. This gives the protein CASGQGTYEQYF.

This clonotype was picked up a small number of times. The rearrangement links TRBV3-1 to TRBJ2-7; 7 bases map to TRBD1. From germline, CDR1 is LGHDT and CDR2 YNNKEL (reference sequence). This CDR3 contains 15 residues. V lost 4 bases, J lost 5 bases, and 11 bases stayed unmatched. The CDR3 region is CASSPRGDSLDEQYF. In DNA, the CDR3 is TGTGCCAGCAGCCCCCGAGGGGACAGTCTCGACGAGCAGTACTTC.

There are a few counts of this clonotype. The chain recombines TRBV20-1 with TRBJ2-1; 7 bases match TRBD1. V gave up 0 bases and J gave up 6 bases; unmatched junction bases: 8. CDR3 length: 15 residues. Germline V gene lookup returns CDR1 DFQATT and CDR2 SNEGSKA (reference sequence). CDR3 region: CSARDFKGAGNEQFF. Written as DNA, the CDR3 is TGCAGTGCTAGAGATTTTAAGGGGGCCGGCAATGAGCAGTTCTTC.

There are a few counts of this clonotype. The V call is TRBV4-1, the J call TRBJ2-3; D is unclear. The CDR3 runs 16 residues. V lost 4 bases, J lost 2 bases, and 16 bases lay in between. Germline values: CDR1 MGHRA, CDR2 YSYEKL. The CDR3 DNA sequence: TGCGCCAGCAGCCTCCTAGGTCGGCAATACACAGATACGCAGTATTTT. The encoded protein is CASSLLGRQYTDTQYF.

The V gene is TRBV6-2 or TRBV6-3, the J gene TRBJ2-1; weak D call: TRBD1 (5 bases). The CDR3 loop spans 16 amino acids. The germline gives CDR1 MNHEY, CDR2 SVGEGT. Trimming took 0 bases from V and 8 from J, leaving 17 bases between them. The CDR3 sequence is CASSYSHRAGRDEQFF. CDR3 nucleotides: TGTGCCAGCAGTTACTCTCATCGGGCAGGGCGTGATGAGCAGTTCTTC.

The CDR3 is CASSFRQPRTGELFF. CDR3 sequence (DNA): TGTGCCAGCAGCTTTAGACAGCCACGCACCGGGGAGCTGTTTTTT. V and J are TRBV7-2 and TRBJ2-2, with TRBD1 as a possible D gene (5 bases). V lost 3 bases and J lost 4, with 12 bases in between. The germline gives CDR1 SGHTA, CDR2 FQGNSA. The CDR3 covers 15 residues.

V usage is TRBV6-5 and J usage is TRBJ1-5, with TRBD1 as a possible D gene (6 bases). CDR1 MNHEY and CDR2 SVGAGI come from the germline V gene. The CDR3 contains 15 residues. With 8 bases removed from V and 2 bases from J, the gap between germline ends came to 16 bases. CDR3 DNA sequence: TGTGCCAGCGGGGGACAAGGGTTGGGCAATCAGCCCCAGCATTTT. It yields the protein CASGGQGLGNQPQHF.

V is TRBV7-2 and J is TRBJ1-6; TRBD1 is a possible D gene (5 bases). The V gene lost 1 base and the J gene lost 13 bases, with 14 bases spanning the gap. There are 14 residues in the CDR3. In germline, CDR1 is SGHTA, CDR2 FQGNSA. CDR3 protein: CASSLGPGGGPLHF. Here the CDR3 DNA reads TGTGCCAGCAGCTTAGGGCCTGGGGGGGGGCCCCTCCACTTT. The variable domain in full, completed from reference TRBV7-2 and TRBJ1-6, reads GAGVSQSPSNKVTEKGKDVELRCDPISGHTALYWYRQSLGQGLEFLIYFQGNSAPDKSGLPSDRFSAERTGGSVSTLTIQRTQQEDSAVYLCASSLGPGGGPLHFGNGTRLTVT.

The chain couples TRBV7-2 to TRBJ1-2, with 8 positions matching TRBD1. The germline V gene has CDR1 SGHTA and CDR2 FQGNSA. With V trimmed by 2 bases and J by 4 bases, 6 bases remained unmatched. This CDR3 contains 15 residues. The CDR3, as DNA: TGTGCCAGCAGCTTACCTGGACAGGGTCTCTATGGCTACACCTTC. It codes for CASSLPGQGLYGYTF.

This clonotype was detected many times. This rearrangement joins TRBV12-3 or TRBV12-4 to TRBJ2-3; D call uncertain. The CDR3 is made up of 16 amino acids. V was clipped by 7 bases and J by 2 bases, with 19 bases between them. This CDR3 is CASTPFGVGYTDTQYF. The CDR3 DNA sequence: TGTGCCAGCACGCCTTTTGGGGTCGGATACACAGATACGCAGTATTTT.

This clonotype was found a few times. For the CDR3, the DNA is TGTGCCACCAGCCCTAGGGCCCTCGGGTCCTACGAGCAGTACTTC. This gives the protein CATSPRALGSYEQYF. The chain carries TRBV15 and TRBJ2-7; D gene unclear. Germline lookup yields CDR1 LNHNV and CDR2 YYDKDF (reference sequence). The CDR3 loop spans 15 amino acids. V was shortened by 5 bases and J by 1 base, with 15 bases between the two germline ends.

V and J are TRBV20-1 and TRBJ2-7; TRBD2 aligns across 9 bases. Germline V gene data show CDR1 as DFQATT and CDR2 as SNEGSKA (reference sequence). Unmatched junction bases numbered 7, after V lost 0 bases and J lost 7 bases. The CDR3 runs 14 residues. The CDR3 nucleotides read TGCAGTGCTAGAGAACGCGGGAGGGCCGATGAGCAGTACTTC. This codes for CSARERGRADEQYF.

On this clonotype itself: In this CDR3 the conserved last residue, phenylalanine or tryptophan, is missing, so a read error is likely. The chain couples TRBV20-1 to TRBJ1-1; TRBD1 might be the D (6 bases). The germline CDR1 and CDR2 sequences are DFQATT and SNEGSKA (reference sequence). The CDR3 is made up of 14 amino acids. V lost 5 bases and J 7 bases, leaving 20 bases between the germline ends. Written as DNA, the CDR3 is TGCAGTGCTCTAAACCCCTTGGGGGCTGTTGAAGCTTTCTGT. Amino acids: CSALNPLGAVEAFC.

The V gene is TRBV6-1, the J gene TRBJ2-6; D is undetermined. V gave up 6 bases and J gave up 0 bases, with 12 bases separating them. Germline-derived CDR1 and CDR2 are MNHNS and SASEGT. This CDR3 comprises 16 residues. In DNA form, the CDR3 reads TGTGCCAGCAGACAGAGCCGCAGCTCTGGGGCCAACGTCCTGACTTTC. This encodes CASRQSRSSGANVLTF.

This chain joins TRBV18 and TRBJ2-1, with 7 bases lining up with TRBD2. With V trimmed by 0 bases and J by 2 bases, 4 bases remained unmatched. The CDR3 runs 16 residues. Per germline, CDR1 KGHSH and CDR2 LQKENI. CDR3 loop: CASSPPTSPTYNEQFF. The CDR3 coding sequence is TGTGCCAGCTCACCACCGACTAGCCCAACCTACAATGAGCAGTTCTTC.

On this clonotype itself: At one of its ends the junction is not consistent with the germline gene, which may arise from a read error. The CDR3 sequence is CAGSLYSGRRSYNEQFF. The CDR3 nucleotides are TGCGCCGGCAGCTTGTACAGCGGGAGACGGTCCTACAATGAGCAGTTCTTC. The chain couples TRBV5-1 to TRBJ2-1; 8 bases line up with TRBD2. CDR3 length: 17 residues. Germline CDR1 reads SGHRS; CDR2 reads YFSETQ.

This clonotype was counted a few times. V gene TRBV14 combines with J gene TRBJ1-2; D might be TRBD1 (5 bases). V gave up 0 bases and J gave up 6 bases, with 14 bases separating them. The CDR3 spans 15 residues. The germline V gene encodes CDR1 SGHDN and CDR2 FVKESK. The CDR3 DNA sequence: TGTGCCAGCAGCCAAGAAGGGACTATTGCGGATGGCTACACCTTC. This codes for CASSQEGTIADGYTF.

This clonotype has more than one count but fewer than ten. The chain couples TRBV24-1 to TRBJ2-1, with 9 nucleotides matching TRBD2. V trimming: 4 bases; J trimming: 0 bases; junction bases outside the gene matches: 6. The CDR3 loop spans 17 amino acids. Germline CDR1 reads KGHDR; CDR2 reads SFDVKD. The CDR3 region is CATSDLLAGNSYNEQFF. The CDR3 coding sequence is TGTGCCACCAGTGACCTCCTAGCGGGGAACTCCTACAATGAGCAGTTCTTC.

This clonotype was seen only a few times. The chain combines TRBV7-2 with TRBJ2-5, with 9 bases identical to TRBD2. J was trimmed by 2 bases and V by 5 bases; bases with no gene match: 9. The CDR3 loop spans 16 amino acids. Germline CDR1 and CDR2: SGHTA and FQGNSA. The CDR3 loop is CASSPRTLAGQETQYF. CDR3 sequence (DNA): TGTGCCAGCAGCCCCCGTACCCTAGCGGGGCAAGAGACCCAGTACTTC.

This clonotype was seen more than once but under ten times. The chain is built from TRBV4-1 and TRBJ2-4, with D possibly being TRBD1 (5 bases). The CDR3 is 13 residues long. Trimming removed 2 bases from V and 8 bases from J, with 10 bases in between. Per germline, CDR1 MGHRA and CDR2 YSYEKL. CDR3 in amino acids: CASSQQGTDIQYF. CDR3 bases: TGCGCCAGCAGCCAACAGGGAACGGACATTCAGTACTTC.

For this clonotype: This may arise from a read error, as a much more abundant clone is one base away. The V and J genes are TRBV10-3 and TRBJ2-7; tentative D call: TRBD1 (6 bases). CDR1 is ENHRY, CDR2 SYGVKD, per germline. Between the trimmed V and J ends, which lost 2 bases and 4 bases, there was a span of 15 bases. The CDR3 totals 15 residues. This CDR3 is CAISEAIQGGYEQYF. The CDR3 nucleotides read TGTGCCATCAGTGAGGCGATACAGGGTGGTTACGAGCAGTACTTC.

There are a few counts of this clonotype. V gene TRBV4-2 combines with J gene TRBJ2-1, with 12 nucleotides matching TRBD2. V trimming: 1 base; J trimming: 8 bases; junction bases outside the gene matches: 9. Germline loops: CDR1 LGHNA, CDR2 YNFKEQ. The CDR3 consists of 17 residues. The chain's CDR3 is CASSQGLAGGPMDEQFF. As DNA, the CDR3 is TGTGCCAGCAGCCAAGGCCTAGCGGGGGGGCCTATGGATGAGCAGTTCTTC.

The rearrangement links TRBV7-6 to TRBJ2-1; D is perhaps TRBD1 or TRBD2 (5 bases each). V was clipped by 3 bases and J by 6 bases, with 9 bases between them. The CDR3 contains 13 residues. CDR1 is SGHVS and CDR2 is FNYEAQ in the germline V gene. The CDR3, as DNA: TGTGCCAGCAGCTTGGGGGAGATCAATGAGCAGTTCTTC. Encoded protein: CASSLGEINEQFF.

This clonotype turned up a few times. The chain links TRBV28 to TRBJ1-3; 7 bases align to TRBD1. The CDR3 is made up of 14 amino acids. The ends lost 6 bases at V and 8 bases at J; junction bases unmatched: 10. Germline CDR1 and CDR2: MDHEN and SYDVKM. The CDR3 here is CASRVTGLRDTIYF. Here the CDR3 DNA reads TGTGCCAGCAGGGTGACAGGGTTGAGGGACACCATATATTTT. Filled out from reference TRBV28 and TRBJ1-3, the complete variable domain reads DVKVTQSSRYLVKRTGEKVFLECVQDMDHENMFWYRQDPGLGLRLIYFSYDVKMKEKGDIPEGYSVSREKKERFSLILESASTNQTSMYLCASRVTGLRDTIYFGEGSWLTVV.